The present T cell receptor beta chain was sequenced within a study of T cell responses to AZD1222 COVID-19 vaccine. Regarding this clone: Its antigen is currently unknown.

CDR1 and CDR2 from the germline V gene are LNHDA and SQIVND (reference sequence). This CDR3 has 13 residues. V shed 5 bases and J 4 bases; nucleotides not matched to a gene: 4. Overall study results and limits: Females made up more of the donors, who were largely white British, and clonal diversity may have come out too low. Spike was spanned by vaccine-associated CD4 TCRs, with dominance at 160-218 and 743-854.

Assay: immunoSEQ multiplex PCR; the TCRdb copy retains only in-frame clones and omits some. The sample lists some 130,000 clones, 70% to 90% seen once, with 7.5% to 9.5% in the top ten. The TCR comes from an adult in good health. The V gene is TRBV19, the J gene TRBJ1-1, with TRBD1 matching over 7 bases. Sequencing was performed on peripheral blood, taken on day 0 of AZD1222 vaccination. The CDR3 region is CASSSTGVTEAFF. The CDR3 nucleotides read TGTGCCAGTAGTTCCACAGGGGTCACTGAAGCTTTCTTT.